This T cell receptor (beta chain) came from a study of T cells in Graves' hyperthyroidism and ophthalmopathy. There are many counts of this clonotype. Using RNA transcripts as the source, TCR beta CDR3 regions were amplified. In the first-round RT-PCR of the TCR CDR3, the HTBI primer set was used. TCRdb used MiXCR to reprocess the multiplex PCR reads, holding one entry per CDR3 protein. The sample holds approximately 710,000 distinct CDR3 sequences, roughly a sixth seen once. This CDR3 has 13 amino acids. Germline V gene data show CDR1 as MGHDK and CDR2 as SYGVNS. V lost 3 bases and J 0 bases, leaving 6 bases between the germline ends.

The sequenced sample consisted of blood. The chain employs TRBV25-1 and TRBJ2-7; D gene unclear. The origin of this receptor is a man aged 50-60 years with Graves' hyperthyroidism. The CDR3 nucleotides read TGTGCCAGCAGTGACTACAGCTCCTACGAGCAGTACTTC. Amino acid sequence: CASSDYSSYEQYF.